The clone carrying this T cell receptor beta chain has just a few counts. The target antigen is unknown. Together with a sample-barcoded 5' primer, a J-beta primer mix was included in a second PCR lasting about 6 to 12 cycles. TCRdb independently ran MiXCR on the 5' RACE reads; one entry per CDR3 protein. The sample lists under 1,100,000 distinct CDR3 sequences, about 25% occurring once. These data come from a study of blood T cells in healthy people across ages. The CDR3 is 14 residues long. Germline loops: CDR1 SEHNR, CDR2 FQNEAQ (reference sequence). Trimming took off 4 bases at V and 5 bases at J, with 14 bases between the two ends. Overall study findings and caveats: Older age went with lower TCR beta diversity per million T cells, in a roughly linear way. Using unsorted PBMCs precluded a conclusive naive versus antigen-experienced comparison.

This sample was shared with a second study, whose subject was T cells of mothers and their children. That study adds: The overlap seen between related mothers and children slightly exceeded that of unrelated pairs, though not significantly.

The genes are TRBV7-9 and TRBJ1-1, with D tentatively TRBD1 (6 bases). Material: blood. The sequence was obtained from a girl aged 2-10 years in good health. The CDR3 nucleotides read TGTGCCAGCAGCTCAGTCGGGGGCGGAACTGAAGCTTTCTTT. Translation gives CASSSVGGGTEAFF.